Each of the 10 T cell receptor beta chains below was sequenced from the same sample in a study of T cell responses to AZD1222 COVID-19 vaccine. Libraries were prepared by immunoSEQ multiplex PCR; TCRdb keeps only in-frame clonotypes and omits some of them. Of 120,000 to 150,000 clones listed, roughly 91% are singletons. The input for sequencing was peripheral blood, taken on day 0 of AZD1222 vaccination. Receptors were obtained from an adult in good health.

The chain uses TRBV10-2 and TRBJ2-7, with TRBD1 matching 7 bases. The junction had 6 bases not matched to a gene; V was cut back by 11 bases and J by 2 bases. This CDR3 region has 12 residues. The germline V gene has CDR1 WSHSY and CDR2 SAAADI. CDR3 residues: CAGGQGAYEQYF. The DNA for the CDR3 is TGCGCCGGTGGGCAGGGGGCCTACGAGCAGTACTTC.

The chain employs TRBV4-1 and TRBJ1-1, with D possibly matching TRBD1 (5 bases). Germline lookup yields CDR1 MGHRA and CDR2 YSYEKL. The ends were cut back, 1 base at V and 10 bases at J, with 7 bases in the middle. The CDR3 has 11 amino acids. CDR3 nucleotide sequence: TGCGCCAGCAGCCAAGCCAGGGTAGCTTTCTTT. Residues: CASSQARVAFF.

The chain employs TRBV6-5 and TRBJ1-5; no clear D gene. CDR3 size: 13 residues. Germline V gene data show CDR1 as MNHEY and CDR2 as SVGAGI. The ends were cut back, 7 bases at V and 2 bases at J, with 9 bases in the middle. CDR3 sequence: CASMSSGNQPQHF. The CDR3 DNA is TGTGCCAGCATGTCCAGTGGCAATCAGCCCCAGCATTTT.

CDR3 DNA: TGTGCCAGCAGTGAAGTGGGGACCCACCTGAACACTGAAGCTTTCTTT. Residues: CASSEVGTHLNTEAFF. The chain uses TRBV6-1 and TRBJ1-1, with a tentative D call TRBD1 (5 bases). Germline CDR1 and CDR2: MNHNS and SASEGT. The V end was cut by 1 base, the J end by 0 bases, with 12 bases between. This CDR3 comprises 16 residues.

The J gene is TRBJ1-6, the V gene TRBV18, with a tentative D call TRBD1 (6 bases). The CDR3 length is 16 residues. CDR1 is KGHSH and CDR2 is LQKENI in the germline V gene. The V gene lost 3 bases and the J gene lost 10 bases, with 19 bases spanning the gap. CDR3 residues: CASSPGDRRLLSPLHF. The CDR3 DNA reads TGTGCCAGCTCACCGGGAGACAGGCGACTCTTGTCACCCCTCCACTTT.

The chain employs TRBV19 and TRBJ2-7; a possible D gene is TRBD2 (5 bases). CDR3 size: 15 residues. Germline-derived CDR1 and CDR2 are LNHDA and SQIVND (reference sequence). V lost 3 bases and J lost 2, with 14 bases in between. CDR3 sequence reads: CASSMKLDSPYEQYF. DNA for the CDR3: TGTGCCAGTAGTATGAAACTAGACTCTCCCTACGAGCAGTACTTC.

The chain employs TRBV24-1 and TRBJ2-3; maybe TRBD1 (6 bases). Between the trimmed V and J ends, which lost 3 bases and 2 bases, there was a span of 14 bases. CDR1 and CDR2 from the germline V gene are KGHDR and SFDVKD. The CDR3 covers 16 residues. CDR3 bases: TGTGCCACCAGTGATGGACAGTCTACCTACACAGATACGCAGTATTTT. It yields the protein CATSDGQSTYTDTQYF.

The rearrangement joins TRBV5-1 to TRBJ1-3; no reliable D call. Trimming stripped 0 bases from V and 12 bases from J, with 10 bases between. The CDR3 runs 12 residues. Germline-derived CDR1 and CDR2 are SGHRS and YFSETQ. The chain's CDR3 is CASSLDPIFIYF. In DNA form, the CDR3 reads TGCGCCAGCAGCTTGGACCCTATTTTCATATATTTT. The full variable domain, in which reference TRBV5-1 and TRBJ1-3 provide the parts outside the CDR3, is KAGVTQTPRYLIKTRGQQVTLSCSPISGHRSVSWYQQTPGQGLQFLFEYFSETQRNKGNFPGRFSGRQFSNSRSEMNVSTLELGDSALYLCASSLDPIFIYFGEGSWLTVV.

This chain links TRBV7-9 with TRBJ1-2; D gene unclear. V was trimmed by 1 base and J by 2 bases, leaving 8 bases between them. Germline loops: CDR1 SEHNR, CDR2 FQNEAQ (reference sequence). The CDR3 loop spans 14 amino acids. CDR3 residues: CASSLVGKNYGYTF. CDR3 nucleotides: TGTGCCAGCAGCTTAGTAGGGAAAAACTATGGCTACACCTTC.

The rearrangement joins TRBV27 to TRBJ1-2; 9 bases match TRBD1. CDR1 and CDR2 (germline): MNHEY, SMNVEV (reference sequence). V trimming: 6 bases; J trimming: 4 bases; junction bases outside the gene matches: 27. This CDR3 is built from 21 residues. The CDR3, as DNA: TGTGCCAGCAGGGACGGGACAGGGACGTTTATTATACTCAACTCTTCCTATGGCTACACCTTC. This translates into CASRDGTGTFIILNSSYGYTF.